Listed here is a single TCR beta chain. Its antigen is unknown. Per-base qualities were not stored, and no clone one base away is much larger. The collaborating institutions used their own protocols to collect whole blood in K2EDTA tubes. For TCRbeta analysis, collaborator samples were shipped as frozen whole blood, as isolated PBMCs, or as DNA extracted from either sample type. The sample belongs to a study of blood T cell repertoires in COVID-19 (dated by TCRdb to the early 2020s). At the level of the whole study: The collaborator samples originated in the United States, Italy and Spain and spanned the acute and convalescent phases of COVID-19. Where HLA class I and class II types were available, the types were taken from metadata supplied by the sample provider, not from assay-based typing. Deeply sampled blood TCRbeta repertoires from subjects exposed to, actively infected with, or recovered from COVID-19 were included in the dataset. Sample metadata almost always included a de-identified subject ID, COVID-19 status, age in years and sex. The material from the prospective study consisted of cDNA or gDNA derived from T cells, B-cell-depleted T cells, or PBMCs. The repertoires were made available in a free public database intended to serve as a resource for research on the immune response to SARS-CoV-2. Samples came from the ongoing ImmuneRACE study (first 160 participants) plus 1,254 subjects from 6 global collaborators. General findings and caveats noted by the study authors: How much clinical and demographic metadata was included differed by source and by participant, and the metadata was provided uncurated.

TCRbeta CDR3 regions were amplified from genomic DNA using the immunoSEQ Assay, a bias-controlled multiplex PCR. For the original study's pipeline: Within the assay, amplification of reference gene primers was used to estimate how many nucleated cells each sample contained. To quantify the absolute abundance of each unique TCRbeta CDR3 rearrangement, sequence reads were collapsed and filtered. For each sample, productive Simpson clonality was calculated as the square root of Simpson's diversity index across productive rearrangements. This immuneACCESS table, as held by TCRdb, lists in-frame sequences with V and J called but not all clones. Of the missing ones, under half trace to an unresolved V gene in checked studies; the others have no known cause. V and J calls plus clone size are reproduced from that table; the DNA served to infer D and trimming. The sample table records just under 150,000 clones; around 90% of these occur just once. Around 1.6% of the sample lies in the top ten.

Here V drops 1 base and J drops 7 bases, and the junction holds 12 bases not matched to any gene. The germline V gene gives CDR1 as LGHNA and CDR2 as YNFKEQ. The CDR3 measures 16 amino acids from cysteine to phenylalanine. Of all the DNA, just the CDR3 is kept, 48 bases in frame from base 1. The sequencing sample was made of peripheral blood. This clonotype was obtained from a human donor in a cohort sampled during active COVID-19. The chain is made from TRBV4-2 and TRBJ2-5; TRBD2 fits 7 bases in the junction. The sequenced DNA: TGTGCCAGCAGCCAAGTGACTAGCTTAGGGTCTGTGACCCAGTACTTC. The resulting protein is CASSQVTSLGSVTQYF.